Listed here is a single T cell receptor beta chain. Its antigen is currently unknown. Assay used: immunoSEQ multiplex PCR; TCRdb lists only in-frame clones, some missing. The sample lists some 73,000 clones, 86% occurring once. The CDR3 contains 14 residues. CDR1 SNHLY and CDR2 FYNNEI come from the germline V gene. Between the trimmed V and J ends, which lost 5 bases and 0 bases, there was a span of 7 bases. The data stem from a study of OX40 agonist ivuxolimab in advanced cancers. General study findings and limits: At doses 0.1 to 3.0 mg/kg, CD4+ and CD8+ clones expanded.

This chain uses TRBV2 with TRBJ1-4; D is unclear. The sequence was collected from an adult with an advanced solid tumor such as melanoma, head and neck, liver or kidney cancer. Material: CD4+ or CD8+ T cells sorted from blood, obtained in a trial of the OX40 agonist ivuxolimab. As DNA, the CDR3 is TGTGCCAGCAGTTACAATCCAACTAATGAAAAACTGTTTTTT. It codes for CASSYNPTNEKLFF.